What follows are 31 T cell receptor beta chains derived from one specimen sequenced in a study of T cells after posttransplantation cyclophosphamide. Method: immunoSEQ multiplex PCR; TCRdb's copy keeps in-frame clones and lacks some. The sample has tens of thousands of clones; approximately 90% are singletons. Sequenced input: PBMCs. These receptors all stem from a woman in her fifties or sixties in good health and a related stem cell transplant donor.

The CDR3, as DNA: TGTGCCAGCTCACCACCCGGGACAGGGATAATGGATGGCTACACCTTC. It yields the protein CASSPPGTGIMDGYTF. The chain has TRBV18 and TRBJ1-2; TRBD1 aligns across 9 bases. J lost 6 bases, V lost 0 bases, and 8 bases had no gene match. This CDR3 comprises 16 residues. Germline V gene lookup returns CDR1 KGHSH and CDR2 LQKENI.

The chain carries TRBV7-9 and TRBJ1-5; no firm D call. The germline V gene encodes CDR1 SEHNR and CDR2 FQNEAQ (reference sequence). The CDR3 consists of 14 residues. The V end lost 3 bases, the J end lost 0 bases, and 6 bases lay between the germline ends. The CDR3 loop reads CASSFGSSNQPQHF. CDR3 DNA: TGTGCCAGCAGCTTTGGCAGTAGCAATCAGCCCCAGCATTTT. The full variable domain, completed using reference TRBV7-9 and TRBJ1-5, is DTGVSQNPRHKITKRGQNVTFRCDPISEHNRLYWYRQTLGQGPEFLTYFQNEAQLEKSRLLSDRFSAERPKGSFSTLEIQRTEQGDSAMYLCASSFGSSNQPQHFGDGTRLSIL.

The V gene is TRBV2, the J gene TRBJ1-3; perhaps TRBD1 as D (5 bases). Trimming pared 4 bases from V and 2 bases from J, leaving 12 bases between. The V gene's germline CDR1 is SNHLY and CDR2 FYNNEI. The CDR3 runs 15 residues. CDR3 nucleotide sequence: TGTGCCAGCAGTGGAGGACAACTGACTGGAAACACCATATATTTT. This sequence encodes CASSGGQLTGNTIYF.

V usage is TRBV7-9 and J usage is TRBJ1-2; D possibly corresponds to TRBD1 (5 bases). CDR1 and CDR2 (germline): SEHNR, FQNEAQ (reference sequence). This CDR3 is built from 14 residues. V was clipped by 4 bases and J by 5 bases, with 14 bases between them. The CDR3 spells CASSSAGGGYGYTF. The DNA of the CDR3 is TGTGCCAGCAGCTCCGCGGGGGGTGGATATGGCTACACCTTC.

The chain joins TRBV5-1 to TRBJ2-3, with 15 bases lining up with TRBD2. The germline V gene encodes CDR1 SGHRS and CDR2 YFSETQ. The trim removed 4 bases at V and 0 bases at J, leaving 9 bases unmatched. This CDR3 is built from 19 residues. The CDR3: CASSNIGLAGGPSTDTQYF. DNA of the CDR3: TGCGCCAGCAGCAATATCGGACTAGCGGGGGGGCCGAGCACAGATACGCAGTATTTT.

This chain uses TRBV21-1 with TRBJ1-6; the table's D call, TRBD1, has no DNA check behind it. TRBV21-1 represents a pseudogene. The CDR3 has 15 amino acids. CDR3 residues: CASSATVRVNSPLHF. In DNA form, the CDR3 reads TGTGCCAGCAGCGCGACAGTCCGGGTGAATTCACCCCTCCACTTT.

J is TRBJ2-1 and V is TRBV28; 10 nucleotides match TRBD2. The CDR3 runs to 15 residues. V gave up 5 bases and J gave up 5 bases; unmatched junction bases: 6. The germline CDR1 and CDR2 sequences are MDHEN and SYDVKM. CDR3 nucleotide sequence: TGTGCCAGCAGTGGGGGGACTAGCGTAAACAATGAGCAGTTCTTC. Protein product: CASSGGTSVNNEQFF.

The chain uses TRBV9 and TRBJ2-4; D is perhaps TRBD2 (6 bases). The germline gives CDR1 SGDLS, CDR2 YYNGEE. This CDR3 is 12 amino acids long. Between the trimmed V and J ends, which lost 0 bases and 12 bases, there was a span of 10 bases. The DNA of the CDR3 is TGTGCCAGCAGCGTAGGGAGGGTGAGTCAGTACTTC. This gives the protein CASSVGRVSQYF.

CDR3 loop: CASSLLTQYEQYF. The CDR3 nucleotides read TGTGCCAGCAGCTTATTGACACAGTACGAGCAGTACTTC. The chain recombines TRBV7-8 with TRBJ2-7, with D unclear. The CDR3 spans 13 residues. Looked up from germline, CDR1 is SGHVS and CDR2 is FQNEAQ. V dropped 2 bases and J dropped 4 bases, with 9 bases sitting between them.

The chain recombines TRBV5-6 with TRBJ2-7; no clear D. The CDR3 contains 14 residues. The germline CDR1 and CDR2 sequences are SGHDT and YYEEEE. V was clipped by 1 base and J by 3 bases, with 11 bases between them. CDR3 coding DNA: TGTGCCAGCAGCTTGAGTAACAGCATCTACGAGCAGTACTTC. It is translated as CASSLSNSIYEQYF.

The chain couples TRBV29-1 to TRBJ2-1, with 7 positions matching TRBD1. The CDR3 is 15 residues long. The ends lost 6 bases at V and 5 bases at J; junction bases unmatched: 13. Germline assignment: CDR1 SQVTM and CDR2 ANQGSEA. The CDR3 DNA follows: TGCAGCGTCCGAACGATGACAGGGAGCCACAATGAGCAGTTCTTC. Translated, it gives CSVRTMTGSHNEQFF.

By share, this clone counts as large. CDR3 coding DNA: TGTGCCAGCAATCGACTAGCGGGGAGCTCCTACAATGAGCAGTTCTTC. It yields the protein CASNRLAGSSYNEQFF. The chain combines TRBV11-2 with TRBJ2-1; 11 nucleotides agree with TRBD2. Looked up from germline, CDR1 is SGHAT and CDR2 is FQNNGV. The CDR3 has 16 amino acids. V was pared by 7 bases and J by 0 bases, with 5 bases of the junction left unmatched.

The chain combines TRBV7-9 with TRBJ2-7; 12 bases map to TRBD1. The ends lost 5 bases at V and 3 bases at J; junction bases unmatched: 8. CDR3 size: 16 residues. Germline V gene data show CDR1 as SEHNR and CDR2 as FQNEAQ (reference sequence). The CDR3 coding sequence is TGTGCCAGCAGCGGGGGGGGACAGGGGGCGTACTACGAGCAGTACTTC. It yields the protein CASSGGGQGAYYEQYF.

This clone was picked up a small number of times. The chain carries TRBV4-1 and TRBJ2-3; TRBD1 might be the D (6 bases). Trimming removed 0 bases from V and 3 bases from J, with 16 bases in between. CDR3 length: 17 residues. Germline CDR1 and CDR2: MGHRA and YSYEKL. The CDR3 is CASSQDGSGEVTDTQYF. As DNA, the CDR3 is TGCGCCAGCAGCCAAGATGGGTCAGGGGAAGTAACAGATACGCAGTATTTT.

The rearrangement links TRBV2 to TRBJ1-6, with 7 nucleotides matching TRBD1. The CDR3 contains 13 residues. J was trimmed by 9 bases and V by 6 bases; bases with no gene match: 5. Germline values: CDR1 SNHLY, CDR2 FYNNEI. CDR3 amino acids: CASRGTDFSPLHF. DNA for the CDR3: TGTGCCAGCAGGGGGACAGATTTTTCACCCCTCCACTTT. The entire variable domain, with the rest obtained from reference TRBV2 and TRBJ1-6, is as follows: EPEVTQTPSHQVTQMGQEVILRCVPISNHLYFYWYRQILGQKVEFLVSFYNNEISEKSEIFDDQFSVERPDGSNFTLKIRSTKLEDSAMYFCASRGTDFSPLHFGNGTRLTVT.

The chain has TRBV6-6 and TRBJ1-2, with TRBD1 identical over 9 bases. Germline loops: CDR1 MNHNY, CDR2 SVGAGI (reference sequence). The CDR3 is made up of 14 amino acids. J was trimmed by 7 bases and V by 1 base; bases with no gene match: 4. The CDR3 spells CASSYLTGGSGYTF. CDR3 nucleotides: TGTGCCAGCAGTTACTTGACAGGGGGTTCTGGCTACACCTTC.

The chain couples TRBV6-5 to TRBJ1-5, with D possibly being TRBD1 (6 bases). This CDR3 contains 15 residues. Germline V lookup: CDR1 MNHEY, CDR2 SVGAGI. The ends were cut back, 7 bases at V and 0 bases at J, with 13 bases in the middle. The CDR3 nucleotides are TGTGCCAGCAACTTAGGACAGTATAGCAATCAGCCCCAGCATTTT. The encoded protein is CASNLGQYSNQPQHF.

This clone showed up just a few times. The chain recombines TRBV6-6 with TRBJ1-1; the D gene is possibly TRBD1 (5 bases). CDR1 is MNHNY, CDR2 SVGAGI, per germline (reference sequence). CDR3 length equals 11 residues. The CDR3 reads CAGTRGHEAFF. The CDR3 coding sequence is TGTGCGGGAACCCGAGGACACGAAGCTTTCTTT.

J is TRBJ1-1 and V is TRBV2; D is unresolved. Germline CDR1 reads SNHLY; CDR2 reads FYNNEI. The CDR3 loop spans 13 amino acids. V shed 4 bases and J shed 5 bases, with 11 bases lying between them. The DNA of the CDR3 is TGTGCCAGCAGTGTCATAACAGATACTGAAGCTTTCTTT. It encodes CASSVITDTEAFF. The whole variable domain, filled in from reference TRBV2 and TRBJ1-1, reads EPEVTQTPSHQVTQMGQEVILRCVPISNHLYFYWYRQILGQKVEFLVSFYNNEISEKSEIFDDQFSVERPDGSNFTLKIRSTKLEDSAMYFCASSVITDTEAFFGQGTRLTVV.

This rearrangement joins TRBV7-3 to TRBJ2-2, with 7 bases matching TRBD1. The junction had 13 bases not matched to a gene; V was cut back by 7 bases and J by 11 bases. Germline V gene sequence: CDR1 SGHTA, CDR2 FQGTGA. The CDR3 spans 14 residues. The CDR3 sequence: CASTKDRWTPELFF. The CDR3 coding sequence is TGTGCCAGCACCAAGGACAGGTGGACCCCCGAGCTGTTTTTT.

The genes are TRBV19 and TRBJ1-3, with no clear D. Trimming stripped 3 bases from V and 0 bases from J, with 9 bases between. Per the germline V gene, CDR1 is LNHDA and CDR2 is SQIVND (reference sequence). The length of the CDR3 is 15 residues. The CDR3 nucleotides are TGTGCCAGTAGTATTGATCCGAGCTCTGGAAACACCATATATTTT. It yields the protein CASSIDPSSGNTIYF.

CDR3 region: CASSLTKTSGSGVTQYF. In DNA, the CDR3 is TGTGCCAGCAGTCTTACTAAGACTAGCGGGAGTGGGGTGACCCAGTACTTC. This chain links TRBV27 with TRBJ2-5; 12 nucleotides match TRBD2. Germline lookup yields CDR1 MNHEY and CDR2 SMNVEV (reference sequence). V lost 5 bases to trimming and J lost 7 bases; unmatched junction nucleotides: 14. This CDR3 is 17 amino acids long.

This clone was observed once. The genes are TRBV19 and TRBJ2-5; a weak D match, TRBD2 (5 bases). This CDR3 contains 15 residues. Trimming took off 10 bases at V and 2 bases at J, with 20 bases between the two ends. From germline, CDR1 is LNHDA and CDR2 SQIVND (reference sequence). CDR3 region: CATTGSSFDQETQYF. The CDR3 DNA is TGTGCCACCACGGGGTCTAGCTTCGATCAAGAGACCCAGTACTTC.

The chain employs TRBV18 and TRBJ2-7; D perhaps matches TRBD1 (7 bases). The CDR3 spans 15 residues. Trimming cost V 1 base and J 6 bases, with 16 bases left between them. Germline-derived CDR1 and CDR2 are KGHSH and LQKENI. CDR3 loop: CASSPRGTALGEQYF. Here the CDR3 DNA reads TGTGCCAGCTCACCACGCGGGACAGCGCTTGGCGAGCAGTACTTC. Full variable domain (missing parts from reference TRBV18 and TRBJ2-7): NAGVMQNPRHLVRRRGQEARLRCSPMKGHSHVYWYRQLPEEGLKFMVYLQKENIIDESGMPKERFSAEFPKEGPSILRIQQVVRGDSAAYFCASSPRGTALGEQYFGPGTRLTVT.

This chain connects TRBV11-3 to TRBJ2-5, with 8 bases aligning to TRBD1. The tail of the sequence fits TRBJ2-7 better, so the J call may be wrong. The germline V gene has CDR1 SGHNT and CDR2 YENEEA. The CDR3 sequence is 14 residues long. The chain's CDR3 is CASSQTGVLGEQYF. The CDR3 DNA reads TGTGCCAGCAGCCAGACAGGGGTTCTTGGCGAGCAGTACTTC.

The chain uses TRBV5-1 and TRBJ1-1; D ambiguous. V lost 0 bases, J lost 0 bases, and 6 bases lay in between. The germline CDR1 and CDR2 sequences are SGHRS and YFSETQ. CDR3 length: 14 amino acids. This CDR3 is CASSLDSMNTEAFF. CDR3 sequence (DNA): TGCGCCAGCAGCTTGGACAGCATGAACACTGAAGCTTTCTTT.

The chain uses TRBV28 and TRBJ2-7, with 8 positions matching TRBD1. This CDR3 has 14 amino acids. The ends lost 7 bases at V and 3 bases at J; junction bases unmatched: 8. Looked up from germline, CDR1 is MDHEN and CDR2 is SYDVKM. CDR3 sequence: CASKPDRVVYEQYF. The CDR3 DNA reads TGTGCCAGCAAACCGGACAGGGTAGTCTACGAGCAGTACTTC.

Remarks on this clone: This likely comes from a read error, as the CDR3 has no conserved phenylalanine or tryptophan at its end. The chain joins TRBV29-1 to TRBJ1-1, with a possible D match to TRBD1 (5 bases). Per germline, CDR1 SQVTM and CDR2 ANQGSEA. The V end lost 7 bases, the J end lost 1 base, and 16 bases lay between the germline ends. The CDR3 has 14 amino acids. The DNA of the CDR3 is TGCAGCGCTAGCGTGGGACGCCCGAACACTGAAGCTTTCCTT. Amino acid sequence: CSASVGRPNTEAFL.

This chain joins TRBV4-1 and TRBJ1-4; weak D call: TRBD1 (5 bases). Trimming stripped 0 bases from V and 5 bases from J, with 10 bases between. Germline V gene sequence: CDR1 MGHRA, CDR2 YSYEKL. The CDR3 sequence is 15 residues long. CDR3 in amino acids: CASSQERQGNEKLFF. CDR3 coding DNA: TGCGCCAGCAGCCAAGAGCGGCAGGGAAATGAAAAACTGTTTTTT.

This clone was found once. The genes are TRBV4-2 and TRBJ2-3; TRBD2 is a possible D gene (7 bases). There are 15 residues in the CDR3. Trimming took off 0 bases at V and 7 bases at J, with 14 bases between the two ends. Germline loops: CDR1 LGHNA, CDR2 YNFKEQ. The CDR3 loop is CASSQEGGAGNTQYF. As DNA, the CDR3 is TGTGCCAGCAGCCAAGAAGGGGGGGCGGGGAATACGCAGTATTTT.

The chain links TRBV6-1 to TRBJ2-5; TRBD1 matches at 8 bases. The CDR3 is made up of 14 amino acids. Germline V gene lookup returns CDR1 MNHNS and CDR2 SASEGT. Trimming took 1 base from V and 5 from J; bases not matched to a gene: 3. The CDR3 reads CASSEVQGGETQYF. Here the CDR3 DNA reads TGTGCCAGCAGTGAAGTACAGGGGGGCGAGACCCAGTACTTC.